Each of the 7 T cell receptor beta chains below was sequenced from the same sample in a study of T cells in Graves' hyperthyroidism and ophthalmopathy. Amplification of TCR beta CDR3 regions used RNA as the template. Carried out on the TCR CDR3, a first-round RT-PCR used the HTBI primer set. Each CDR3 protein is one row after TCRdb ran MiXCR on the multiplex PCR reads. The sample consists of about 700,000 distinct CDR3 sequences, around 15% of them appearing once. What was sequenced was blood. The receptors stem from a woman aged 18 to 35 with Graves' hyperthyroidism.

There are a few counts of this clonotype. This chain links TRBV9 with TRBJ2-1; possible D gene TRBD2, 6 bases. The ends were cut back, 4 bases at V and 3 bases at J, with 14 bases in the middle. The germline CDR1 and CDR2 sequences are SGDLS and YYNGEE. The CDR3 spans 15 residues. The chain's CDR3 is CASSPVGTHYNEQFF. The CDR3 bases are TGTGCCAGCAGCCCAGTCGGGACTCACTACAATGAGCAGTTCTTC.

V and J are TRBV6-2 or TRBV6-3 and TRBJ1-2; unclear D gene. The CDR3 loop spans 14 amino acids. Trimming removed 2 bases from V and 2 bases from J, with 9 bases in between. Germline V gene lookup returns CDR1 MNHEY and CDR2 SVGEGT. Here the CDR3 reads CASSYMGTNYGYTF. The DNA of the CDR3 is TGTGCCAGCAGTTACATGGGCACAAACTATGGCTACACCTTC.

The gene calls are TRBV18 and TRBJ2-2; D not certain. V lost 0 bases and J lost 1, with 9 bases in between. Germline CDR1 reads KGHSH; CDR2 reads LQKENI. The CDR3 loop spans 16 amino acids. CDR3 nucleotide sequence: TGTGCCAGCTCACCACCGGAGTCTATGAACACCGGGGAGCTGTTTTTT. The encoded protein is CASSPPESMNTGELFF.

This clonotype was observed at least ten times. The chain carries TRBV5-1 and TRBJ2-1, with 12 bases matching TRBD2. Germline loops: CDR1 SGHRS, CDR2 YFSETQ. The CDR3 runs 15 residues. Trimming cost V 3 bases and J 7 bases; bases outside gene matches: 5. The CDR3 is CASSSTSGRGNEQFF. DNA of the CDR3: TGCGCCAGCAGCTCGACTAGCGGGAGAGGGAATGAGCAGTTCTTC.

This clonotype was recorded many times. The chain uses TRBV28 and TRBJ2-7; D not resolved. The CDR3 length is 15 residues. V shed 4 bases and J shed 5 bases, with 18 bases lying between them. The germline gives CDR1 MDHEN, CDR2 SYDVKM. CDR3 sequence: CASSSPTGDKHEQYF. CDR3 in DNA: TGTGCCAGCAGTTCTCCGACTGGGGATAAACACGAGCAGTACTTC.

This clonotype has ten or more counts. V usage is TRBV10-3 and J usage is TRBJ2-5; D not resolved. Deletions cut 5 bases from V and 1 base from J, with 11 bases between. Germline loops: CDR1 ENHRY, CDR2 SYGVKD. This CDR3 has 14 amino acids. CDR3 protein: CAISPFTAQETQYF. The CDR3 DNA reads TGTGCCATCAGTCCCTTCACCGCCCAAGAGACCCAGTACTTC.

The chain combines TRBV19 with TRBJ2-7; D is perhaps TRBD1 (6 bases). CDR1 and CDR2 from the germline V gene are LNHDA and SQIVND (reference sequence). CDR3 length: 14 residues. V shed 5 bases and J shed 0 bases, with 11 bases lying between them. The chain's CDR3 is CASSGGDISYEQYF. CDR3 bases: TGTGCCAGTAGTGGTGGGGACATCTCCTACGAGCAGTACTTC. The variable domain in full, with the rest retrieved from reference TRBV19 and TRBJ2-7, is DGGITQSPKYLFRKEGQNVTLSCEQNLNHDAMYWYRQDPGQGLRLIYYSQIVNDFQKGDIAEGYSVSREKKESFPLTVTSAQKNPTAFYLCASSGGDISYEQYFGPGTRLTVT.